This is a list of T cell receptor beta chains from one sample in a study of T cells in Graves' hyperthyroidism and ophthalmopathy. MiXCR was run by TCRdb on the multiplex PCR reads, yielding one entry per CDR3 protein. The table has around 530,000 distinct CDR3 sequences, 17% seen once. Sequencing was done on a sample of blood. The receptors stem from a young woman with Graves' ophthalmopathy. CDR3s include the opening cysteine and the closing phenylalanine or tryptophan. The D gene is left open where the match is weak. The size of a clone is reported for some rows only, either as once, few or many, or as a class for expanded clones.

TRBV18	many	TRBD1	TRBJ1-2	TGTGCCAGCTCGCCCGGGACAGCTAAGAATGGCTACACCTTC	CASSPGTAKNGYTF
TRBV3-1	many	TRBD1	TRBJ1-2	TGTGCCAGCAGCCAAGGCCGACAGGGAGGCTACACCTTC	CASSQGRQGGYTF
TRBV5-6	NA	TRBD1	TRBJ1-6	TGTGCCAGCAGCTTGGACCACAGGGGATCCTATAATTCACCCCTCCACTTT	CASSLDHRGSYNSPLHF
TRBV7-9	few	NA	TRBJ2-7	TGTGCCAGCAGCCCTTACGGATACGAGCAGTACTTC	CASSPYGYEQYF
TRBV29-1	few	NA	TRBJ2-2	TGCAGCGTTGGGACAACTCGAACCGCCGGGGAGCTGTTTTTT	CSVGTTRTAGELFF
TRBV12-3/TRBV12-4	once	NA	TRBJ1-1	TGTGCCAGCAGCTCGAGTGAAGCTTTCTTT	CASSSSEAFF
TRBV7-2	NA	NA	TRBJ1-3	TGTGCCAGCAGCTTTCCCCAGTTGTTCGATGGAAACACCATATATTTT	CASSFPQLFDGNTIYF
TRBV4-1	few	NA	TRBJ2-7	TGCGCCAGCAGCCCCCCAGGCTCGCACGAGCAGTACTTC	CASSPPGSHEQYF
TRBV4-1	few	TRBD2	TRBJ2-7	TGCGCCAGCAGCCAAAGGGGTAGCGGGAGTTACGAGCAGTACTTC	CASSQRGSGSYEQYF
TRBV5-4	few	NA	TRBJ2-7	TGTGCCAGCAGCGCGGGTGGGGGGGCAATAGGGGAGCAGTACTTC	CASSAGGGAIGEQYF
TRBV27	many	TRBD2	TRBJ2-7	TGTGCCAGCAGTCGAGCGGGGCCCTCTCCTTACGAGCAGTACTTC	CASSRAGPSPYEQYF
TRBV20-1	NA	NA	TRBJ1-1	TGCAGTGCTCTAGGGATTAACACTGAAGCTTTCTTT	CSALGINTEAFF
TRBV30	many	NA	TRBJ1-1	TGTGCCTGGAGGGTGAACACTGAAGCTTTCTTT	CAWRVNTEAFF
TRBV28	many	TRBD1	TRBJ1-2	TGTGCCAGCAGTTTGCCCCGGGGGGACAGGGGCGGAGGCTACACCTTC	CASSLPRGDRGGGYTF
TRBV3-1	few	TRBD2	TRBJ2-5	TGTGCCAGCAGCCAACCCTATGGACTAGGGCAAGAGACCCAGTACTTC	CASSQPYGLGQETQYF